The rows below give T cell receptor beta chains drawn from one sample of a study of T cell repertoires in cytomegalovirus infection. TCRdb reanalysed the reads using MiXCR and keeps one entry per CDR3 protein. Altogether 250,000 to 300,000 distinct CDR3 sequences are present, around 15% being singletons, with the ten largest covering 8.8%. What was sequenced was PBMCs. These receptors came from a human donor in good health (CMV status not recorded). Some clones in this sample may be carry-over from other donors' samples. CDR3s include the opening cysteine and the closing phenylalanine or tryptophan. D genes are given only for firm matches. Only part of the rows carry a size: once, few, many, or a class if the clone is expanded.

J gene	V gene	clone size	D gene	CDR3 DNA	CDR3 protein
TRBJ1-5	TRBV12-3/TRBV12-4	few	.	TGTGCCAGCAGTTTTTGGGGGGCCCATCAGCCCCAGCATTTT	CASSFWGAHQPQHF
TRBJ2-5	TRBV12-3/TRBV12-4	many	.	TGTGCCAGCAGCAGACTGGGACGGCTCCAAGAGACCCAGTACTTC	CASSRLGRLQETQYF
TRBJ2-7	TRBV20-1	.	.	TGCAGTGCCCATCCTCTCGGGTCCTCCTACGAGCAGTACTTC	CSAHPLGSSYEQYF
TRBJ2-1	TRBV19	.	TRBD1	TGTGCCAGTAGTAAGGACGACAGGGCCTACTACAATGAGCAGTTCTTC	CASSKDDRAYYNEQFF
TRBJ1-2	TRBV5-6	few	.	TGTGCCAGCAGCTTGGCCGAGGTAGGGCTCGGGCTGAACTATGGCTACACCTTC	CASSLAEVGLGLNYGYTF
TRBJ2-3	TRBV6-4	many	.	TGTGCCAGCAGTATCGGAGGGAGCACAGATACGCAGTATTTT	CASSIGGSTDTQYF
TRBJ1-1	TRBV6-2/TRBV6-3	many	.	TGTGCCAGCACCCTGGGACTGACTCTTAACACTGAAGCTTTCTTT	CASTLGLTLNTEAFF
TRBJ2-3	TRBV7-9	.	.	TGTGCCGGGGGGGACAGCGACACAGATACGCAGTATTTT	CAGGDSDTDTQYF
TRBJ1-1	TRBV7-9	many	.	TGTGCCAGCCCCGACCTCGATTTGGGCAACACTGAAGCTTTCTTT	CASPDLDLGNTEAFF
TRBJ2-7	TRBV7-2	many	TRBD2	TGTGCCAGCAGCTTTAATCGGGGGGCCTACGAGCAGTACTTC	CASSFNRGAYEQYF
TRBJ2-7	TRBV28	.	TRBD2	TGTGCCAGCCGAAGCCCTAGCGGGACCTACGAGCAGTACTTC	CASRSPSGTYEQYF
TRBJ2-1	TRBV12-3/TRBV12-4	few	.	TGTGCCAGCAGTTTCTCGTCAAATGAGCAGTTCTTC	CASSFSSNEQFF
TRBJ1-5	TRBV4-1	.	.	TGCGCCAGCAGCCAAGAACAGGGCCCTCAGCCCCAGCATTTT	CASSQEQGPQPQHF
TRBJ2-1	TRBV5-4	.	.	TGTGCCAGCAGCTCCTCGACGGGGTCCTACAATGAGCAGTTCTTC	CASSSSTGSYNEQFF
TRBJ1-2	TRBV4-2	.	.	TGTGCCAGCAGCCAAGATGTGGGCCTCGGGGGCTACACCTTC	CASSQDVGLGGYTF
TRBJ2-1	TRBV7-3	few	TRBD2	TGTGCCAGCAGCTTTAAAACTAGCGGAAACAATGAGCAGTTCTTC	CASSFKTSGNNEQFF
TRBJ2-1	TRBV20-1	few	.	TGCAGTGCTAGAGCCAGGGCGTGGTCCTACAATGAGCAGTTCTTC	CSARARAWSYNEQFF
TRBJ2-7	TRBV29-1	.	.	TGCAGCGCAAGGACAGATTCCTACGAGCAGTACTTC	CSARTDSYEQYF
TRBJ1-3	TRBV7-9	many	.	TGTGCCAGCAGCTTAATTTTTACGGGGGAGCCCTCTGGAAACACCATATATTTT	CASSLIFTGEPSGNTIYF
TRBJ1-5	TRBV27	few	.	TGTGCCAGCAGACCTGCCGGACACGACAATCAGCCCCAGCATTTT	CASRPAGHDNQPQHF
TRBJ1-1	TRBV4-1	many	.	TGCGCCAGCAGCCAAGGGTGGGATCTGAACACTGAAGCTTTCTTT	CASSQGWDLNTEAFF
TRBJ2-1	TRBV19	.	TRBD1	TGTGCCAGTAGTACGGACAGGGCGATTGCATACAATGAGCAGTTCTTC	CASSTDRAIAYNEQFF
TRBJ1-3	TRBV5-4	many	.	TGTGCCACCACGGGCTACTCTGGAAACACCATATATTTT	CATTGYSGNTIYF
TRBJ2-2	TRBV5-1	.	TRBD2	TGCGCCAGCAGCACGAGCGGGAGTAAAACCGGGGAGCTGTTTTTT	CASSTSGSKTGELFF
TRBJ1-2	TRBV15	few	.	TGTGCCACCAGCAGAGGACGGGGAAACTATGGCTACACCTTC	CATSRGRGNYGYTF
TRBJ1-4	TRBV20-1	few	.	TGCAGTGCCGGAGGGGGGGCAGGTGAAAAACTGTTTTTT	CSAGGGAGEKLFF